This TCR beta chain was sequenced for a study of shared T cell receptors in the human thymus. TCRdb keeps only in-frame clones here, not all; method: immunoSEQ multiplex PCR. The sample shows 700,000 or so clones, 70% to 90% of them seen only once. CDR3 length: 15 amino acids. The germline V gene has CDR1 SGHRS and CDR2 YFSETQ. The V gene end was trimmed by 7 bases and the J gene end by 4 bases; junction bases not matched to a gene: 12. These data also formed part of another study, on human thymus T cells.

The V call is TRBV5-1, the J call TRBJ2-3; the match to TRBD1 covers 7 bases. The specimen was thymocytes. The TCR was taken from a girl under three years old with a congenital heart defect. CDR3 in amino acids: CASVRTGTASDTQYF. The DNA for the CDR3 is TGCGCCAGCGTCCGAACCGGGACAGCTTCAGATACGCAGTATTTT.